This TCR beta chain came from a study of T cells after yellow fever vaccination (dated by TCRdb to between 2018 and 2021). At the level of the whole study: Libraries from fractions with low cell numbers were prepared with the SMART-Seq v4 Ultra Low Input RNA kit. To follow T-cell clones before and after both primary and booster YFV17D yellow fever vaccination, bulk TCR alpha and beta repertoires underwent longitudinal sequencing. Two healthy male donors made up the cohort, one aged 18 to 30 years and the other aged 30 to 40 years. Blood was drawn at multiple timepoints before and after primary and secondary immunization, with bulk PBMC replicates and cell subsets isolated. What the research found in general, with its limitations: Because only two donors were included in the study, the extent to which the findings can be generalized is limited. Most clones expanded after primary vaccination (almost 97% of CD4 and roughly 88% of CD8) were re-detected after the booster, suggesting that broad memory maintenance occurred. Compared with the primary T-cell response, the secondary T-cell response was faster but weaker, reaching its peak on day 5 rather than on day 15. Computational filtering was needed because FACS-sorted repertoires could contain abundant contaminating clonotypes from the bulk population. A small share of clonotypes occurred in both CD4 and CD8 compartments, likely arising from convergent recombination.

The intended sense of this specimen's treatment or condition label: live attenuated yellow fever vaccine strain. PBMCs were isolated from peripheral blood using a standard Ficoll-Paque protocol. Dynabeads CD4 and CD8 positive selection kits were used to isolate CD4 and CD8 T-cell fractions. TriZol was used to extract RNA from bulk PBMCs, from CD4 and CD8 fractions, and from dextramer-positive and dextramer-negative fractions. The instrument given in TCRdb is Illumina NovaSeq 6000. Synthesis of TCR cDNA relied on 5'RACE template switching, a step that introduced a universal primer site along with unique molecular identifiers. Priming for cDNA synthesis came from both the TCR alpha and TCR beta constant segments. Libraries were amplified in two PCR steps, with sample barcodes and sequencing adapters added in the second step. Sequencing of libraries was done on Illumina HiSeq 2500 (2x100 bp) or NovaSeq (2x150 bp). The source study handled its data this way. Demultiplexing of reads and collapsing into UMI consensus sequences were performed with MIGEC, and V(D)J alignment was carried out with MiXCR. Vaccine-responding clonotypes were identified with edgeR using replicate PBMC samples, with FDR below 0.01 and a log2 fold change above 5 up to day 15 being required. Each bulk clonotype received a CD4 or CD8 identity based on whether the sequenced CD4 or CD8 repertoire contained that clonotype at higher abundance. Using fastp trimming at Q25 and MiXCR clonotype assembly, TCRdb reanalyzed the public sequencing data and kept in-frame beta chains. Merged by CDR3 protein, the rows form single entries marked with the most common genes and DNA. These V and J calls rely on TCRdb rather than the paper's analysis. This sample is represented by 95,000 to 100,000 distinct CDR3 sequences; under 6.5% of them were singletons. Jointly, the top ten make up roughly two fifths of the sample.

This clonotype has a handful of counts. Its antigen is still unknown. Base qualities are not recorded, but no much larger clone differs from it by a single base. Including cysteine and phenylalanine, the CDR3 has 12 amino acids. Only the CDR3 DNA stays, 36 bases, in frame from base 1. A distance of 14 bases separates the germline ends of V and J, which lose 1 base and 15 bases respectively. CDR1 is given as SGHTA and CDR2 as FQGNSA, both from the germline V gene. This TCR came from a man in his late teens or twenties who received the YFV17D yellow fever vaccine. The chain was built from TRBV7-2 and TRBJ2-3; the D segment might be TRBD1 or TRBD2, since each matches 5 bases. The sequences come from CD8+ T cells sorted from PBMCs, collected 10 days after the yellow fever booster vaccination. The DNA is as follows: TGTGCCAGCAGCTTAGGGGGACCTCCCTACTATTTT. It encodes CASSLGGPPYYF.